This T cell receptor (beta chain) derives from a study of vaccination effects on CD4 cells after COVID-19. Study as a whole: It was a median of 72 days after the second dose that post-vaccine samples were obtained.

Using immunoSEQ multiplex PCR, the repertoire was profiled, and TCRdb retains in-frame clones only, with some absent. This table holds over 25,000 clones, about four fifths found once. Antigen-specific CD4+ T cells were first expanded with viral peptide pools by the ViraFEST assay and only then sequenced. Once cultured for approximately ten days, the cells underwent separation to obtain CD4+ T cells. Either the BNT162b2 or mRNA-1273 vaccine was given to participants in two doses. This clone was detected a few times. Its target is not known. In germline, CDR1 is MNHEY, CDR2 SVGAGI. J was trimmed by 3 bases and V by 6 bases; bases with no gene match: 5. CDR3 length equals 15 residues. Findings and caveats of the study: Among infection- and vaccine-induced clones, marked clonal contraction occurred late after vaccination. Healthy vaccinees had only 1 of 255 vaccine-induced clones cross-react with common cold coronaviruses.

The clonotype comes from a human donor who received a COVID-19 vaccine. Some clones in this sample may be carry-over from other donors' samples. The chain links TRBV6-5 to TRBJ1-5; TRBD1 aligns across 10 bases. The sequencing here drew on CD4+ T cells from PBMCs cultured with HCoV-NL63 spike peptides, taken after COVID-19 vaccination. The CDR3, as DNA: TGTGCCAGCAGACCGGGACAGGGGAACAATCAGCCCCAGCATTTT. It codes for CASRPGQGNNQPQHF.